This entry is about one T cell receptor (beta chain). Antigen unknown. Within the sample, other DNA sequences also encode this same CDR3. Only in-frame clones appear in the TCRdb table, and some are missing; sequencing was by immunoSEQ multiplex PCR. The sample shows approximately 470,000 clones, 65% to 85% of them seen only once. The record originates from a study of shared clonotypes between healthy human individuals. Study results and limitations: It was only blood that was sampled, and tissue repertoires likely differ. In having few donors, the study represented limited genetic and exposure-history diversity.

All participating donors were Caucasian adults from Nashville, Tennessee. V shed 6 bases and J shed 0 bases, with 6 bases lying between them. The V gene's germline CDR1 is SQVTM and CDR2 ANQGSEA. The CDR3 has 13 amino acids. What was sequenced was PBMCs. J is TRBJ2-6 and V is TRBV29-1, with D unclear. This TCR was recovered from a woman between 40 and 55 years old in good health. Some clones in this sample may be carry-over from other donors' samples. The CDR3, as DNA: TGCAGCGTCGGCAGCTCTGGGGCCAACGTCCTGACTTTC. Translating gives CSVGSSGANVLTF.